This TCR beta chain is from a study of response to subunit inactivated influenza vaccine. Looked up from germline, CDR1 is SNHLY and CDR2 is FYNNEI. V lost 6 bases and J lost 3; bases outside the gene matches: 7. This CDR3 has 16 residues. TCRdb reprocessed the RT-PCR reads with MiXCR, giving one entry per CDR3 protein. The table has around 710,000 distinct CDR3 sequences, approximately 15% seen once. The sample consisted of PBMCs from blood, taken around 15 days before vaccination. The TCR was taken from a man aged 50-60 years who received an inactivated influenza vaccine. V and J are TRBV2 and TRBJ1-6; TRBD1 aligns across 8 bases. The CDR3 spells CASRGQGAGYNSPLHF. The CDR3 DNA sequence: TGTGCCAGCAGGGGGCAGGGGGCCGGCTATAATTCACCCCTCCACTTT.